Listed below are T cell receptor beta chains from one sample, sequenced in a study of CD8+ T cells in alopecia areata. Measured with immunoSEQ multiplex PCR; TCRdb has only the in-frame clones, and not every one. The repertoire has around 190,000 clones, more than 55% of them found once; the top ten carry nearly 5%. What was sequenced was CD8+ T cells sorted from blood. The source of these receptors is a human donor in good health. CDR3s include the opening cysteine and the closing phenylalanine or tryptophan. D genes are given only for firm matches. Some rows mark clone size as missing; the rest say once, few, many or name a class of expanded clone.

>TRBJ2-3|.|.|15|TRBV27
TGTGCCACCCGAAACTGGAGGGGAAGCACAGATACGCAGTATTTT
CATRNWRGSTDTQYF
>TRBJ2-7|.|.|16|TRBV27
TGTGCCAGCAGTCCGGGGGCAGGGACCTTCTCCTACGAGCAGTACTTC
CASSPGAGTFSYEQYF
>TRBJ1-3|.|.|15|TRBV5-6
TGTGCCAGCAGCACACCCGGGAGAGGAATAAACACCATATATTTT
CASSTPGRGINTIYF
>TRBJ1-2|.|.|13|TRBV5-6
TGTGCCAGCAGCTTGGACTTGGTAAATGGCTACACCTTC
CASSLDLVNGYTF
>TRBJ2-7|.|.|13|TRBV4-1
TGCGCCAGCAGCCAAGTGGTAGGGGACGAGCAGTACTTC
CASSQVVGDEQYF
>TRBJ2-1|TRBD2|.|13|TRBV6-4
TGTGCCAGCAGCCGGACTAGCTACAATGAGCAGTTCTTC
CASSRTSYNEQFF
>TRBJ2-7|.|.|14|TRBV9
TGTGCCAGCAGCCCGACCCTCTCCCTACGGTCGCAGTACTTC
CASSPTLSLRSQYF
>TRBJ2-1|.|.|15|TRBV27
TGTGCCAGCCGCCCGGGTCCTAGCTCCTACAATGAGCAGTTCTTC
CASRPGPSSYNEQFF
>TRBJ1-5|.|few|18|TRBV21-1
TGTGCCAGCAGCAGCTATCGACAGGGGGGGGCCTACAATCAGCCCCAGCATTTT
CASSSYRQGGAYNQPQHF
>TRBJ2-7|.|.|15|TRBV29-1
TGCAGCGTTGAATTCCTGGGGGAAAGCTCCTACGAGCAGTACTTC
CSVEFLGESSYEQYF
>TRBJ1-6|.|once|17|TRBV5-1
TGCGCCAGCAGCTTGGAGCCCAGTTCCTCCTATAATTCACCCCTCCACTTT
CASSLEPSSSYNSPLHF
>TRBJ1-2|TRBD1|once|14|TRBV5-6
TGTGCCAGCAGAGTCGGACAGGGGGCGCATGGCTACACCTTC
CASRVGQGAHGYTF
>TRBJ2-7|TRBD2|few|15|TRBV4-1
TGCGCCAGCAGCCACGAAGCGGGGGGGCCGCGGGAGCAGTACTTC
CASSHEAGGPREQYF
>TRBJ1-6|.|.|12|TRBV27
TGTGCCAGCAGCAGAGTGGATTCACCCCTCCACTTT
CASSRVDSPLHF
>TRBJ2-3|TRBD2|.|17|TRBV4-1
TGCGCCAGCAGCCAAGTTCTAACGCGGGGGAATCAAGATACGCAGTATTTT
CASSQVLTRGNQDTQYF
>TRBJ1-6|TRBD1|.|14|TRBV19
TGTGCCAGTACTAACAGGGGAGGAAGTTCACCCCTCCACTTT
CASTNRGGSSPLHF
>TRBJ2-5|.|.|13|TRBV29-1
TGCAGCGTTGAGGGTAGTAGGCCAGAGACCCAGTACTTC
CSVEGSRPETQYF
>TRBJ2-7|.|few|11|TRBV29-1
TGCAGCGTTAAGGATGCCTACGAGCAGTACTTC
CSVKDAYEQYF